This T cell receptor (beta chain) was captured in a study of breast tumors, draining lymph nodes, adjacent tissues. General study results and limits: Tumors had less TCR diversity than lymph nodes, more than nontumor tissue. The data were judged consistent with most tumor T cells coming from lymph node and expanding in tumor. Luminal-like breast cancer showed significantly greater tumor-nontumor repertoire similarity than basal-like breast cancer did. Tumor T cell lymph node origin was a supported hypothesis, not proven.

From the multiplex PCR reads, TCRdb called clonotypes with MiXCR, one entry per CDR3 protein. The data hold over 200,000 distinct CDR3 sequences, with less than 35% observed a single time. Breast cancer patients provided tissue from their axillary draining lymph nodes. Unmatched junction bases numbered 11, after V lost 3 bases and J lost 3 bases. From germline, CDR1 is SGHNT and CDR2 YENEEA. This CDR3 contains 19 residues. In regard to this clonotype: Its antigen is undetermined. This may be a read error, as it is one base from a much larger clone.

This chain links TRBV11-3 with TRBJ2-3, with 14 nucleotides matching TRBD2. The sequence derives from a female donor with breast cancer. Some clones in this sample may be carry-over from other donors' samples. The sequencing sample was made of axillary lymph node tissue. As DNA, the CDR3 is TGTGCCAGCAGCTTCGGGACTAGCGGGAGTCGGTTGGTGACAGATACGCAGTATTTT. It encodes CASSFGTSGSRLVTDTQYF.